This T cell receptor beta chain was sequenced in a study of blood T cell repertoires in COVID-19 (dated by TCRdb to 2018 to 2021). Regarding the research as a whole: Samples covering the acute and convalescent phases of COVID-19 were provided by collaborators in the United States, Italy and Spain. The prospective study material was composed of cDNA or gDNA derived from T cells, B-cell-depleted T cells, or PBMCs. The dataset comprised deeply sampled blood TCRbeta repertoires from subjects exposed to, actively infected with, or recovered from COVID-19. A freely available public database, intended as a resource for researchers studying the immune response to SARS-CoV-2, is where the repertoires were released. Samples were obtained from the ongoing ImmuneRACE study (first 160 participants) and from 1,254 subjects provided by 6 global collaborators. Nearly every sample came with metadata listing a de-identified subject ID, COVID-19 status, age in years and sex. Where available, HLA class I and class II types were obtained from metadata supplied by the sample provider rather than from assay-based typing.

Notes on this clone: The clone's antigen remains unknown. No quality values exist for individual bases; no much larger clone is one base distant.

Broad study findings and their caveats: How much clinical and demographic metadata was included differed by source and by participant, and the metadata was provided uncurated.

Participants in the prospective study were enrolled through a virtual design, were aged roughly 18 to 90 years, and lived in approximately 24 United States geographic areas. In the prospective study, participants were assigned to cohorts based on the clinical history participants reported in a screening survey and a study questionnaire. Exposed participants were defined as having been in contact with someone with a PCR-confirmed or clinician-diagnosed COVID-19 case within 2 weeks of study entry. Mobile phlebotomists in the prospective study collected whole blood, serum and a nasopharyngeal or oropharyngeal swab from every participant. Participants in the prospective study had the option to provide additional blood draws and questionnaires over a 2-month period. Before DNA extraction, prospective study blood samples were shipped either frozen or at room temperature. TCRbeta CDR3 regions were amplified from genomic DNA by means of the immunoSEQ Assay, a bias-controlled multiplex PCR. The study's own analysis went as follows. Within the assay, amplification of reference gene primers was used to estimate how many nucleated cells each sample contained. To quantify the absolute abundance of each unique TCRbeta CDR3 rearrangement, sequence reads were collapsed and filtered. For each sample, productive Simpson clonality was calculated by taking the square root of Simpson's diversity index across productive rearrangements. Not all clones reach the TCRdb copy of this immuneACCESS table, which keeps in-frame sequences only. Checked studies attribute under half of the gap to unresolved V genes and leave the rest unexplained. The DNA gave D and trimming, while V, J and clone size come from that table. Counted in this sample were around 270,000 clones; over 70% of them appeared once. The ten largest clones add up to around 3.1% of the sample.

V is pared back by 2 bases and J by 5 bases, with 18 bases lying between the germline termini. From the cysteine up to the phenylalanine, the CDR3 has a length of 15 residues. Only the CDR3 part of the read is kept: 45 bases, read in frame from the first base. The germline V gene yields SQVTM for CDR1 and ANQGSEA for CDR2. Specimen: PBMCs or T cells enriched from blood (not recorded which). The receptor chain draws on TRBV29-1 and TRBJ1-1; the D gene cannot be named for sure. The receptor was isolated from a woman between 40 and 55 years old who had been exposed to COVID-19. CDR3 reads: CSVEFSGGAATEAFF. The DNA reads TGCAGCGTTGAATTTTCCGGCGGTGCGGCTACTGAAGCTTTCTTT.